This paragraph reports one T cell receptor beta chain. Random-hexamer reverse transcription was applied to about 0.5 to 1 ug RNA. Coverage of TCR beta CDR3 amplification by immunoSEQ multiplex PCR extended to 54 Vbeta and 13 Jbeta. From the immunoSEQ multiplex PCR reads, TCRdb called clonotypes with MiXCR, one entry per CDR3 protein. The data hold about 160,000 distinct CDR3 sequences, with roughly nine tenths observed a single time. This record comes from a study of CD8 T cells in Susac syndrome. CD8+ and CD4+ T cells circulating in blood were sequenced for TCR beta. Controls were healthy donors chosen to match patients in age and sex. Negative isolation yielded CD4+ and CD8+ T cells, and FACS enriched TEMRA cells. Germline V gene lookup returns CDR1 ENHRY and CDR2 SYGVKD. The length of the CDR3 is 14 residues. The V gene end was trimmed by 11 bases and the J gene end by 7 bases; junction bases not matched to a gene: 16.

This TCR was recovered from a human donor in good health. The chain joins TRBV10-3 to TRBJ2-7; TRBD1 matches at 8 bases. The source material was CD4+ T cells from PBMCs. The CDR3 nucleotides are TGTGCCGTCCATCCGGGACAGGCAGATGGAGAGCAGTACTTC. Residues: CAVHPGQADGEQYF.